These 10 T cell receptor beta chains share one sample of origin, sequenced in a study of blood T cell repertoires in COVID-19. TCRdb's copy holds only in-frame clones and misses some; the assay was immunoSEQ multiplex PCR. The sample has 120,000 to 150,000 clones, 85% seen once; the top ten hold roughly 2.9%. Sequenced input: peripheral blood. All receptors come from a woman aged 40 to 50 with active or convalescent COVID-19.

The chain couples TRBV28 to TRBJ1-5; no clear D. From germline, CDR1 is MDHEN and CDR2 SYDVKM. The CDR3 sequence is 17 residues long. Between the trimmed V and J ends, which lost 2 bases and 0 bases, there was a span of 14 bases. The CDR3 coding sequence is TGTGCCAGCAGTTTACTTCATAATCTATATAGCAATCAGCCCCAGCATTTT. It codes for CASSLLHNLYSNQPQHF.

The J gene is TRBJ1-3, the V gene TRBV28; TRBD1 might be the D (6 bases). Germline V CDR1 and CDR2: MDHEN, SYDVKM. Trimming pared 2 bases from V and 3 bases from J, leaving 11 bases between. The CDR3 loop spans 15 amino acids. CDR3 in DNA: TGTGCCAGCAGTTTAGCAGGGGCGGATGGAAACACCATATATTTT. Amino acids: CASSLAGADGNTIYF.

This CDR3 reads CASSPRTGGRNSPLHF. The CDR3 region has the DNA TGTGCCAGCTCACCCCGGACAGGGGGCCGTAATTCACCCCTCCACTTT. The chain recombines TRBV18 with TRBJ1-6, with 11 nucleotides matching TRBD1. Looked up from germline, CDR1 is KGHSH and CDR2 is LQKENI. The V segment lost 3 bases and the J segment 6 bases; nucleotides outside the gene matches: 4. The CDR3 loop spans 16 amino acids.

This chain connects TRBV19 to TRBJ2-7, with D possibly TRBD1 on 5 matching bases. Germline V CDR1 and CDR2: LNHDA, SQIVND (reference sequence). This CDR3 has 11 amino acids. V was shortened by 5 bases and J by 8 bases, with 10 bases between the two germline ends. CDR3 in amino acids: CASSGARKQYF. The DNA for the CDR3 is TGTGCCAGTAGTGGGGCAAGAAAGCAGTACTTC.

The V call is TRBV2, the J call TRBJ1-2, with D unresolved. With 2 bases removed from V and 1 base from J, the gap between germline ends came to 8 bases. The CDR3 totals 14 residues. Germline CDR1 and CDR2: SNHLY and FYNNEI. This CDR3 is CASSETHLNYGYTF. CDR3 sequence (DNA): TGTGCCAGCAGTGAAACACACCTTAACTATGGCTACACCTTC.

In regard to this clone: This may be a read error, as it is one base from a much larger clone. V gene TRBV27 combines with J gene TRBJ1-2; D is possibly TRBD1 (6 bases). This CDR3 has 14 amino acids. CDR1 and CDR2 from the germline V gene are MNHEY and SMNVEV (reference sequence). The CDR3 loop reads CARAWGGADYSYTF. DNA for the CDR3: TGTGCCAGGGCGTGGGGGGGCGCTGACTATAGCTACACCTTC.

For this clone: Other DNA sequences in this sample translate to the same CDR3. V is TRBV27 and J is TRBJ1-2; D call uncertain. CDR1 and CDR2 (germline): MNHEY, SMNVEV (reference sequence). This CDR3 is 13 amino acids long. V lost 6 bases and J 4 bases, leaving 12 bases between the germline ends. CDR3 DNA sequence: TGTGCCAGCAGCCCCCGGGGTACCTATGGCTACACCTTC. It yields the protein CASSPRGTYGYTF.

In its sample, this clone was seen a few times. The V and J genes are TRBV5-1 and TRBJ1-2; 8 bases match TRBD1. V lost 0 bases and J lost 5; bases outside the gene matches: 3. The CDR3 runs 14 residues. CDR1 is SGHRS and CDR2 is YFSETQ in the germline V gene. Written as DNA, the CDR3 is TGCGCCAGCAGCTTGGACAGGGGGGAATATGGCTACACCTTC. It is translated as CASSLDRGEYGYTF.

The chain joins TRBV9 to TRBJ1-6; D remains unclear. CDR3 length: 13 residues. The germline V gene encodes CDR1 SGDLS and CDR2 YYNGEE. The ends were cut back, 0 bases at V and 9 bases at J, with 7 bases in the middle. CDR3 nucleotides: TGTGCCAGCAGCGTAGGGAGGGTTTCACCCCTCCACTTT. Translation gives CASSVGRVSPLHF. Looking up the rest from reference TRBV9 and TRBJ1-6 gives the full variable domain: DSGVTQTPKHLITATGQRVTLRCSPRSGDLSVYWYQQSLDQGLQFLIQYYNGEERAKGNILERFSAQQFPDLHSELNLSSLELGDSALYFCASSVGRVSPLHFGNGTRLTVT.

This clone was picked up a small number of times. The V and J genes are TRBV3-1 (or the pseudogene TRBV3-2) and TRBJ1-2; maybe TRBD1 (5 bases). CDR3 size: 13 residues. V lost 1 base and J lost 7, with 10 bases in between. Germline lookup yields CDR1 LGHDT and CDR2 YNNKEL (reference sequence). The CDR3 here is CASSQGRVSGYTF. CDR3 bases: TGTGCCAGCAGCCAAGGCAGGGTATCTGGCTACACCTTC.